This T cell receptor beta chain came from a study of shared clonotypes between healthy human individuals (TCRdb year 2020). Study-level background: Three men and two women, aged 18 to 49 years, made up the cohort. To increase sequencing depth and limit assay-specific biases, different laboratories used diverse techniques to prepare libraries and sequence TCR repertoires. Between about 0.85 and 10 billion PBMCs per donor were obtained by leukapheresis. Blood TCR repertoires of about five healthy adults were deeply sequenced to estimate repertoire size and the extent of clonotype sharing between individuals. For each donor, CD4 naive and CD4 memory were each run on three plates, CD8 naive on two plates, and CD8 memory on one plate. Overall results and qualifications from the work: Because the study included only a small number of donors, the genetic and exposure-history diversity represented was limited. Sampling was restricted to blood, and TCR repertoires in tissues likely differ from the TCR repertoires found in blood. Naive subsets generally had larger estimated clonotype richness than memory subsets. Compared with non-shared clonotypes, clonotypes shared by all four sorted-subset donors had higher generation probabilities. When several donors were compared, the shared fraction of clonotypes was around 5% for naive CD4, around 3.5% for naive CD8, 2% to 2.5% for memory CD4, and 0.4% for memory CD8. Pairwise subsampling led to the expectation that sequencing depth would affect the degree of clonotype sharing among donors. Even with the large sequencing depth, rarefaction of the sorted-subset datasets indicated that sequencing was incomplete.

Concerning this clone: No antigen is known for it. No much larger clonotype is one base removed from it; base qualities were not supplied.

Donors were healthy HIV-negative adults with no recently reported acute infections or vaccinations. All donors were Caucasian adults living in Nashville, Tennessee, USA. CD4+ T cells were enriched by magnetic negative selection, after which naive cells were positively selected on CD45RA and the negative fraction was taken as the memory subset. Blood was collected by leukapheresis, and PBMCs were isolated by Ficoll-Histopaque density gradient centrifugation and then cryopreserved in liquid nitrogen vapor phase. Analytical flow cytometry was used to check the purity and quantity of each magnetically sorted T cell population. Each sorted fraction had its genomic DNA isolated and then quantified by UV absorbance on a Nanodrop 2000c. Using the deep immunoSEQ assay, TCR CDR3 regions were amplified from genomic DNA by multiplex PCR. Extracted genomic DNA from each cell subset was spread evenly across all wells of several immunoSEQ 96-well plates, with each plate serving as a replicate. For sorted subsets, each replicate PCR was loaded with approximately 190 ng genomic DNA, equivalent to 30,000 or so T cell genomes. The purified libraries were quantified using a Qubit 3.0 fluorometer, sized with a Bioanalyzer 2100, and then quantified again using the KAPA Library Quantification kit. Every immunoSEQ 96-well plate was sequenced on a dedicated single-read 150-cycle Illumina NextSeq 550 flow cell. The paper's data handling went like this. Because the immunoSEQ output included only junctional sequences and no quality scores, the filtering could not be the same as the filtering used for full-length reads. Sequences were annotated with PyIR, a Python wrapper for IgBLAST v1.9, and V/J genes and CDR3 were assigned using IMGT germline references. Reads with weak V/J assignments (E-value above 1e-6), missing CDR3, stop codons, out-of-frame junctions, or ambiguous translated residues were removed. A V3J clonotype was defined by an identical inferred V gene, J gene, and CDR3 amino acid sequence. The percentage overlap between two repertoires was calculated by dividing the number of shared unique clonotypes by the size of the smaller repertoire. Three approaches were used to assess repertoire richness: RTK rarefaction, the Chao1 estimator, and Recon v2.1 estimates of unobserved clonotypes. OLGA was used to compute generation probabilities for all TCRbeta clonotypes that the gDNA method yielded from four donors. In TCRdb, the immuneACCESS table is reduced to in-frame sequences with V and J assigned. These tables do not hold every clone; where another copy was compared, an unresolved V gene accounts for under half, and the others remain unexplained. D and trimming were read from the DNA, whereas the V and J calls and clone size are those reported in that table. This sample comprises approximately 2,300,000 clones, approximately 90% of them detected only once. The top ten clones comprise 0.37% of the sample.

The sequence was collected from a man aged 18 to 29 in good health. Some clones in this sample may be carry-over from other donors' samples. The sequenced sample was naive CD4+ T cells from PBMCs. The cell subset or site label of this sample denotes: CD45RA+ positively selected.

The CDR3 in this case is CASRMGALTGDEQFF. The nucleotide sequence is given as TGTGCCAGCAGGATGGGGGCCCTCACTGGGGATGAGCAGTTCTTC. The rearranged chain carries TRBV2 and TRBJ2-1; a weak D assignment points to TRBD1 (6 bases agree). The CDR3 runs 15 residues from the cysteine to the phenylalanine. CDR3 DNA is the only sequence kept; it has 45 bases, read in frame from the first base. From the germline V gene, CDR1 is SNHLY and CDR2 is FYNNEI. Trimming at the junction amounts to 6 bases on V and 8 bases on J, and the germline ends lie 20 bases apart.